This passage covers 18 T cell receptor beta chains from one sample sequenced in a study of OX40 agonist ivuxolimab in advanced cancers. Only in-frame clones appear in the TCRdb table, and some are missing; sequencing was by immunoSEQ multiplex PCR. Of some 33,000 clones detected, approximately 89% appear once; the ten largest clones hold about 35%. The sequences come from CD4+ or CD8+ T cells sorted from blood, collected in a trial of the OX40 agonist ivuxolimab. The receptors come from an adult with an advanced solid tumor such as melanoma, head and neck, liver or kidney cancer.

This chain connects TRBV7-8 to TRBJ2-1; D unresolved. This CDR3 comprises 12 residues. The germline V gene has CDR1 SGHVS and CDR2 FQNEAQ. Trimming took off 5 bases at V and 5 bases at J, with 7 bases between the two ends. Here the CDR3 DNA reads TGTGCCAGCAGCCCAGCCGACAATGAGCAGTTCTTC. Translation gives CASSPADNEQFF.

The chain links TRBV27 to TRBJ1-6, with a weak D call TRBD1 (6 bases). V lost 2 bases, J lost 7 bases, and 12 bases lay in between. CDR3 length equals 15 residues. From germline, CDR1 is MNHEY and CDR2 SMNVEV (reference sequence). The chain's CDR3 is CASSLGGFPNSPLHF. CDR3 DNA: TGTGCCAGCAGTTTAGGGGGCTTTCCCAATTCACCCCTCCACTTT.

The chain links TRBV19 to TRBJ2-2; 7 nucleotides line up with TRBD2. The V gene end was trimmed by 3 bases and the J gene end by 7 bases; junction bases not matched to a gene: 11. The CDR3 length is 16 residues. Germline V gene data show CDR1 as LNHDA and CDR2 as SQIVND (reference sequence). The CDR3 loop is CASSIGAGEAGGELFF. DNA for the CDR3: TGTGCCAGTAGTATTGGGGCGGGAGAAGCGGGCGGGGAGCTGTTTTTT.

This clone came up once. This rearrangement joins TRBV7-9 to TRBJ2-3; TRBD2 matches at 7 bases. The CDR3 totals 15 residues. V shed 5 bases and J 0 bases; nucleotides not matched to a gene: 5. Per germline, CDR1 SEHNR and CDR2 FQNEAQ (reference sequence). The CDR3 reads CASSPAGGSTDTQYF. The CDR3 DNA is TGTGCCAGCAGCCCCGCCGGGGGGAGCACAGATACGCAGTATTTT.

This CDR3 reads CASGSSGLSYEQYF. The CDR3, as DNA: TGTGCCAGCGGCTCTTCGGGCCTCTCCTACGAGCAGTACTTC. The V gene is TRBV11-2, the J gene TRBJ2-7; the D is unclear. The CDR3 runs to 14 residues. Trimming stripped 8 bases from V and 0 bases from J, with 14 bases between. Germline CDR1 and CDR2: SGHAT and FQNNGV.

The chain combines TRBV30 with TRBJ2-7; 8 bases align to TRBD1. V lost 2 bases, J lost 6 bases, and 9 bases stayed unmatched. Germline-derived CDR1 and CDR2 are GTSNPN and SVGIG (reference sequence). The CDR3 runs 14 residues. The CDR3 bases are TGTGCCTGGAGTTTCGGGCAGGGGGCGGGCGAGCAGTACTTC. Protein sequence: CAWSFGQGAGEQYF.

J is TRBJ1-2 and V is TRBV7-9; 9 bases line up with TRBD1. The ends lost 5 bases at V and 11 bases at J; junction bases unmatched: 18. In germline, CDR1 is SEHNR, CDR2 FQNEAQ (reference sequence). The CDR3 runs 16 residues. In nucleotides, the CDR3 is TGTGCCAGCAGCGCGTTTACCGGGACAGGGTGGAAGAGATACACCTTC. Protein: CASSAFTGTGWKRYTF.

Concerning this clone itself: Other DNA sequences of this sample code for an identical CDR3. The chain couples TRBV5-1 to TRBJ2-3; D is uncertain. V dropped 2 bases and J dropped 4 bases, with 2 bases sitting between them. The CDR3 sequence is 11 residues long. Germline V CDR1 and CDR2: SGHRS, YFSETQ. CDR3 region: CASSLSDTQYF. DNA for the CDR3: TGCGCCAGCAGCTTATCAGATACGCAGTATTTT.

V is TRBV19 and J is TRBJ1-2; a possible D gene is TRBD1 (5 bases). CDR3 size: 16 residues. V was trimmed by 6 bases and J by 0 bases, leaving 17 bases between them. Looked up from germline, CDR1 is LNHDA and CDR2 is SQIVND (reference sequence). CDR3 coding DNA: TGTGCCAGTAGCGAACTTCAGGGCCCAGCTAACTATGGCTACACCTTC. It codes for CASSELQGPANYGYTF. The whole variable domain, remainder taken from reference TRBV19 and TRBJ1-2, is DGGITQSPKYLFRKEGQNVTLSCEQNLNHDAMYWYRQDPGQGLRLIYYSQIVNDFQKGDIAEGYSVSREKKESFPLTVTSAQKNPTAFYLCASSELQGPANYGYTFGSGTRLTVV.

The V call is TRBV6-5, the J call TRBJ2-5; TRBD1 matches at 7 bases. V was pared by 5 bases and J by 2 bases, with 8 bases of the junction left unmatched. The length of the CDR3 is 15 residues. Germline V gene sequence: CDR1 MNHEY, CDR2 SVGAGI. For the CDR3, the DNA is TGTGCCAGCAGTGTACGGGACAGCAAACAAGAGACCCAGTACTTC. Protein product: CASSVRDSKQETQYF.

A single count supports this clone. The chain combines TRBV6-4 with TRBJ2-1; D remains ambiguous. The germline CDR1 and CDR2 sequences are MRHNA and SNTAGT. The CDR3 sequence is 12 residues long. The germline V and J ends were trimmed by 6 bases and 2 bases, with 5 bases remaining between them. CDR3 in amino acids: CASRSTYNEQFF. CDR3 sequence (DNA): TGTGCCAGCAGATCCACCTACAATGAGCAGTTCTTC.

This sequence joins TRBV19 and TRBJ2-1; a weak D match, TRBD1 (6 bases). CDR1 and CDR2 (germline): LNHDA, SQIVND (reference sequence). V was trimmed by 1 base and J by 8 bases, leaving 15 bases between them. CDR3 length equals 15 residues. The CDR3 nucleotides read TGTGCCAGTAGTATAGGTGGACAGTTGGCGGATGAGCAGTTCTTC. This translates into CASSIGGQLADEQFF.

The chain joins TRBV28 to TRBJ2-4; 10 positions match TRBD2. Germline CDR1 is MDHEN and CDR2 is SYDVKM. The CDR3 is 17 residues long. V gave up 4 bases and J gave up 10 bases; unmatched junction bases: 16. The CDR3 region is CASSSILAGWGVWIQYF. In DNA form, the CDR3 reads TGTGCCAGCAGTTCCATACTAGCGGGATGGGGGGTTTGGATTCAGTACTTC.

Points on this clone: An end of the junction differs from the germline gene, which may be a read error. Other DNA sequences in this specimen translate into the identical CDR3. The rearrangement joins TRBV10-3 to TRBJ1-1; no definite D call. Germline V gene sequence: CDR1 ENHRY, CDR2 SYGVKD. This CDR3 has 13 residues. The CDR3: CAISESRNTEAFF. The CDR3 nucleotides read TGTGCCATCAGTGAGTCTCGTAACACCGAAGCTTTCTTT.

The CDR3 reads CASSEAIGYSNQPQHF. The CDR3 DNA sequence: TGTGCCAGTAGTGAGGCGATAGGATATAGCAATCAGCCCCAGCATTTT. The genes are TRBV19 and TRBJ1-5; no definite D call. This CDR3 has 16 residues. CDR1 LNHDA and CDR2 SQIVND come from the germline V gene (reference sequence). The V end was cut by 5 bases, the J end by 0 bases, with 14 bases between. The full variable domain, rest sourced from reference TRBV19 and TRBJ1-5, is DGGITQSPKYLFRKEGQNVTLSCEQNLNHDAMYWYRQDPGQGLRLIYYSQIVNDFQKGDIAEGYSVSREKKESFPLTVTSAQKNPTAFYLCASSEAIGYSNQPQHFGDGTRLSIL.

V is TRBV5-1 and J is TRBJ1-2; D ambiguous. Germline lookup yields CDR1 SGHRS and CDR2 YFSETQ. V lost 0 bases, J lost 7 bases, and 13 bases lay in between. The CDR3 is made up of 14 amino acids. As DNA, the CDR3 is TGCGCCAGCAGCTTGGATACACCTTCTTTTGGCTACACCTTC. Protein: CASSLDTPSFGYTF.

A single count supports this clone. V is TRBV19 and J is TRBJ1-6; no clear D. Germline loops: CDR1 LNHDA, CDR2 SQIVND (reference sequence). CDR3 length: 14 amino acids. The V end was cut by 6 bases, the J end by 9 bases, with 15 bases between. In DNA, the CDR3 is TGTGCCAGTAGCGCATGGGGTAGCGGTTCACCCCTCCACTTT. Protein sequence: CASSAWGSGSPLHF.

J is TRBJ2-2 and V is TRBV7-6; 11 bases map to TRBD2. The germline V gene has CDR1 SGHVS and CDR2 FNYEAQ. This CDR3 has 17 residues. Trimming at V came to 4 bases and at J to 6 bases, leaving 10 bases not matched to a gene. The CDR3, as DNA: TGTGCCAGCAGCTCCCAAGCTAGCGGGGGGTTATCCGGGGAGCTGTTTTTT. It is translated as CASSSQASGGLSGELFF.